The rows below give T cell receptor beta chains drawn from one sample of a study of blood T cell repertoires in COVID-19. The repertoire was sequenced with immunoSEQ multiplex PCR; TCRdb's copy has only in-frame clones and lacks some. This repertoire shows 53,000 or so clones, approximately 90% found once; its top ten account for approximately 12%. The sample comprised peripheral blood. The origin of the receptors is a man older than 75 with acute or convalescent COVID-19. Each CDR3 is given with its conserved first and last residue. A D gene is named only where the DNA matches it firmly. The size of a clone is reported for some rows only, either as once, few or many, or as a class for expanded clones.

>-|-|TRBV30|TRBJ1-5
TGTGCCTGGAGACTGCCACTTCGCAATCAGCCCCAGCATTTT
CAWRLPLRNQPQHF
>-|-|TRBV21-1|TRBJ1-5
TGTGCCAGCAGCAAAAAGCCCCAGACTCGACTGTATAGCAATCAGCCCCAGCATTTT
CASSKKPQTRLYSNQPQHF
>-|-|TRBV28|TRBJ1-5
TGTGCCAGCACCGGACAGAGCAATCAGCCCCAGCATTTT
CASTGQSNQPQHF
>-|-|TRBV15|TRBJ1-3
TGTGCCACCAGCAGAGATAGCCGCTCTGGAAACACCATATATTTT
CATSRDSRSGNTIYF
>-|-|TRBV28|TRBJ2-2
TGTGCCAGCAGCCTGACGGGGTCCGGGGAGCTGTTTTTT
CASSLTGSGELFF
>-|TRBD1|TRBV10-1|TRBJ2-2
TGCGCCAGCCAGGGGGTTTCGAACACCGGGGAGCTGTTTTTT
CASQGVSNTGELFF
>-|-|TRBV12-3/TRBV12-4|TRBJ1-5
TGTGCCAGCAGTTTAGGAGGAGGTCAGCCCCAGCATTTT
CASSLGGGQPQHF
>-|TRBD1|TRBV19|TRBJ1-2
TGTGCCAGTAGAGTGCAGGGGGACAGCTATGGCTACACCTTC
CASRVQGDSYGYTF
>few|-|TRBV9|TRBJ1-1
TGTGCCAGCAGCCCCCATGGGGCAGCGAACACTGAAGCTTTCTTT
CASSPHGAANTEAFF
>-|-|TRBV10-1|TRBJ2-3
TGCGCCAGCTCGACAAACGGGGTGACAGATACGCAGTATTTT
CASSTNGVTDTQYF
>-|-|TRBV2|TRBJ1-2
TGTGCCAGCAGTGGGGCAGGGTATGGCTACACCTTC
CASSGAGYGYTF
>-|-|TRBV19|TRBJ1-1
TGTGCCAGTACCAGGGGAGCGACTGAAGCTTTCTTT
CASTRGATEAFF
>-|TRBD1|TRBV28|TRBJ1-1
TGTGCCAGTCCTCCGGGACAGAAACCAATGAACACTGAAGCTTTCTTT
CASPPGQKPMNTEAFF
>-|-|TRBV3-1/TRBV3-2|TRBJ2-6
TGTGCCAGCAGCCGACAGGTTAGCTCTGGGGCCAACGTCCTGACTTTC
CASSRQVSSGANVLTF
>-|-|TRBV7-3|TRBJ1-1
TGTGCCAGCAGCCTCGACACGTACACTGAAGCTTTCTTT
CASSLDTYTEAFF
>-|-|TRBV19|TRBJ1-4
TGTGCCAGTAGTGATATGGGGAGGAGGGATGAAAAACTGTTTTTT
CASSDMGRRDEKLFF
>-|-|TRBV5-1|TRBJ1-2
TGCGCCAGCAGCTTGGCTTATCAGGGCGTGAACTATGGCTACACCTTC
CASSLAYQGVNYGYTF
>-|-|TRBV5-1|TRBJ2-5
TGCGCCAGCAGCTCCGCGGGGGCCCCAGGGGAGACCCAGTACTTC
CASSSAGAPGETQYF
>-|-|TRBV7-2|TRBJ2-6
TGTGCCAGCAGCTTAGATATGTCCTCTGGGGCCAACGTCCTGACTTTC
CASSLDMSSGANVLTF
>-|-|TRBV20-1|TRBJ1-6
TGCAGTGCTAGTGGTAAAGCTCTAATTAAGAATTCACCCCTCCACTTT
CSASGKALIKNSPLHF
>-|TRBD1|TRBV5-1|TRBJ1-2
TGCGCCAGCAGCTTGTCGGCAGGGGGCAAGTCATATGGCTACACCTTC
CASSLSAGGKSYGYTF
>-|-|TRBV18|TRBJ2-3
TGTGCCAGCTCGCCAGACAGCGCTAATACGCAGTATTTT
CASSPDSANTQYF
>-|-|TRBV28|TRBJ2-5
TGTGCCAGCGCCCCCACAGGGCAAGAGACCCAGTACTTC
CASAPTGQETQYF
>-|TRBD2|TRBV4-2|TRBJ2-1
TGTGCCAGCAGCCAAGATAGCACTAGCGGGGGCTACACCGACAATGAGCAGTTCTTC
CASSQDSTSGGYTDNEQFF
>-|-|TRBV30|TRBJ1-4
TGTGCCTGGAGTCCCAGGGGAGCTAATGAAAAACTGTTTTTT
CAWSPRGANEKLFF
>-|-|TRBV10-1|TRBJ1-1
TGCGCCAGCAGTGGAGGAATGAACACTGAAGCTTTCTTT
CASSGGMNTEAFF
>-|-|TRBV10-1|TRBJ1-2
TGCGCCAGGGGCGGGGGGACTCTTAACTATGGCTACACCTTC
CARGGGTLNYGYTF
>-|-|TRBV2|TRBJ1-2
TGTGCCAGCAGGATAGGGGGTGGTGATGGCTACACCTTC
CASRIGGGDGYTF
>once|TRBD2|TRBV9|TRBJ2-3
TGTGCCAGCAGCGTAGGGGGAGGAGCGGGGGGCACAGATACGCAGTATTTT
CASSVGGGAGGTDTQYF
>-|-|TRBV7-2|TRBJ1-6
TGTGCCAGCAGCTTATCGGGGGTGGACCTTAATTCACCCCTCCACTTT
CASSLSGVDLNSPLHF
>-|-|TRBV6-5|TRBJ2-7
TGTGCCAGCAATCGGGGGTACGAGCAGTACTTC
CASNRGYEQYF
>once|-|TRBV4-1|TRBJ1-2
TGCGCCAGCAGCCGCACCGAGGGGAGGACTAACTATGGCTACACCTTC
CASSRTEGRTNYGYTF
>few|TRBD1|TRBV2|TRBJ1-2
TGTGCCAGCACCCCGACAGGGATTGAAGACTATGGCTACACCTTC
CASTPTGIEDYGYTF
>-|TRBD2|TRBV6-5|TRBJ2-7
TGTGCCAGCAGCCCGGGACTAGCGGCCGAGCAGTACTTC
CASSPGLAAEQYF
>-|-|TRBV6-1|TRBJ2-2
TGTGCCAGCAGTGAATACAGGGTGGGCGGGGAGCTGTTTTTT
CASSEYRVGGELFF
>-|-|TRBV5-1|TRBJ2-2
TGCGCCAGCAGCTTGGATTTATCCGGGGAGCTGTTTTTT
CASSLDLSGELFF
>once|-|TRBV11-2|TRBJ1-2
TGTGCCAGCAGCCCCTCCGGACAGTTCTATGGCTACACCTTC
CASSPSGQFYGYTF
>-|-|TRBV7-2|TRBJ1-2
TGTGCCAGCAGCTTAGAGCAGGTGGGCCATGGCTACACCTTC
CASSLEQVGHGYTF
>-|TRBD1|TRBV29-1|TRBJ1-1
TGCAGCGTTGACCTGGGGACAGGGGACACTGAAGCTTTCTTT
CSVDLGTGDTEAFF
>-|TRBD1|TRBV4-1|TRBJ1-5
TGCGCCAGCAGCACGCGGACAGGGAACAATCAGCCCCAGCATTTT
CASSTRTGNNQPQHF
>once|TRBD1|TRBV5-1|TRBJ2-3
TGCGCCAGCAGCGACAGGGAGCGCCTTAAGGGGACGCAGTATTTT
CASSDRERLKGTQYF
>-|TRBD1|TRBV6-5|TRBJ2-4
TGTGCCAGCAGCAGAGACAGGGGAGGCAAAAACATTCAGTACTTC
CASSRDRGGKNIQYF
>-|TRBD2|TRBV18|TRBJ2-7
TGTGCCAGCTCACCACGCGTAGCGGGTGGTCCCCTCGAGCAGTACTTC
CASSPRVAGGPLEQYF
>-|-|TRBV5-1|TRBJ2-5
TGCGCCAGCAGCTTCGGGGGTGAAGAGACCCAGTACTTC
CASSFGGEETQYF
>once|-|TRBV6-4|TRBJ1-6
TGTGCCAGCAGGAGCTCCTATAATTCACCCCTCCACTTT
CASRSSYNSPLHF
>once|-|TRBV3-1/TRBV3-2|TRBJ2-7
TGTGCCAGCAGCCAAGGGGGGGTAACCTACGAGCAGTACTTC
CASSQGGVTYEQYF
>-|TRBD1|TRBV5-8|TRBJ2-5
TGTGCCAGCAGCGCTAGGACAGGACAAGAGACCCAGTACTTC
CASSARTGQETQYF
>-|-|TRBV11-2|TRBJ1-4
TGTGCCAGCAGTCGAGGGCAGCAGCCTCCAGCTAATGAAAAACTGTTTTTT
CASSRGQQPPANEKLFF
>-|-|TRBV6-1|TRBJ1-2
TGTGCCAGCAGTGAGGGGCTCTATGGCTACACCTTC
CASSEGLYGYTF
>-|TRBD1|TRBV3-1/TRBV3-2|TRBJ1-1
TGTGCCAGCAGCCAAGGGACAGGGAGGTTCTGGGCTTTCTTT
CASSQGTGRFWAFF